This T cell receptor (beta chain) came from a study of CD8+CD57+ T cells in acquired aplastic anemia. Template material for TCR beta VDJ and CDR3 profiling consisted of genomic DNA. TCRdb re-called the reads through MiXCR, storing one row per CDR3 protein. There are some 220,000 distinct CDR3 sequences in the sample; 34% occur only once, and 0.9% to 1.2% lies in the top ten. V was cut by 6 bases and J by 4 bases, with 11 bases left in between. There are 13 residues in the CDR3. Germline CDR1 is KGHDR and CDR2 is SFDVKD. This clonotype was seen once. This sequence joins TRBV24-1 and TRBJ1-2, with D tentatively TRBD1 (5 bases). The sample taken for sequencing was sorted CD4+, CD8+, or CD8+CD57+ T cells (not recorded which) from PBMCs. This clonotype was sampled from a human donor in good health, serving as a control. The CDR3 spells CATSSKRGYGYTF. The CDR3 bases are TGTGCCACCAGTTCAAAGAGGGGCTATGGCTACACCTTC.